This TCR beta chain was recovered during a study of shared clonotypes between healthy human individuals. Notes on the study in general: The diversity represented, both genetic and in exposure history, was limited by few donors.

Unmatched junction bases numbered 5, after V lost 4 bases and J lost 4 bases. CDR3 length equals 14 residues. Germline lookup yields CDR1 LGHNA and CDR2 YNFKEQ. As concerns this clone: Its antigen is as yet unknown. Other DNA sequences in this specimen translate into the identical CDR3.

Researchers ran the assay at a deep level. The method was immunoSEQ multiplex PCR; TCRdb's version includes in-frame clones alone and lacks a portion of them. Found here are under 600,000 clones, about 80% of them singletons; the top ten hold about an eighth. Sequencing used PBMCs. The rearrangement links TRBV4-2 to TRBJ2-5, with 8 bases lining up with TRBD2. The receptor comes from a woman aged 40 to 50 in good health. Some clones in this sample may be carry-over from other donors' samples. The CDR3 protein is CASSPGTRGETQYF. CDR3 sequence (DNA): TGTGCCAGCAGCCCCGGGACTAGAGGAGAGACCCAGTACTTC.